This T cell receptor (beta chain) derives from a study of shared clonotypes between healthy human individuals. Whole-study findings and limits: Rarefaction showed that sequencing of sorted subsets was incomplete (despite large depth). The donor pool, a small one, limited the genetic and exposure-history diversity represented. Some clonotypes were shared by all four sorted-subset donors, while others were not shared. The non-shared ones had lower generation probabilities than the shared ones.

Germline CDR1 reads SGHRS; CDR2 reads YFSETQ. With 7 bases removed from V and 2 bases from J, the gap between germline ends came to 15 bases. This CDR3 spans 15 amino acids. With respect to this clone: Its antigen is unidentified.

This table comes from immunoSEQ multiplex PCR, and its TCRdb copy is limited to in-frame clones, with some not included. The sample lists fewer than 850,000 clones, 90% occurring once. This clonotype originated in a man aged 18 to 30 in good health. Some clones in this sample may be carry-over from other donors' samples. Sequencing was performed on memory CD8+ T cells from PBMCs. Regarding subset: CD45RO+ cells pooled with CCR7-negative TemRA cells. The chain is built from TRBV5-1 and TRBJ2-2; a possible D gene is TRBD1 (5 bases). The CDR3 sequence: CASAIDSPNTGELFF. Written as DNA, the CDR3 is TGCGCCAGCGCCATCGACAGCCCCAACACCGGGGAGCTGTTTTTT.